Described below is a single T cell receptor (beta chain) sequence and its context. Its antigen is not identified. This entry comes from a study of CD8+ T cells in alopecia areata. General study points: Persistence in scalp and blood during tofacitinib was observed for many expanded lesional clones.

Sequencing used cDNA as its template, made by extracting RNA and reverse transcribing it. TCRdb keeps only in-frame clones here, not all; method: immunoSEQ multiplex PCR. Among 90,000 to 120,000 clones listed, 65% to 85% were seen once. As for treatment: oral pan-JAK inhibitor, 5-10 mg twice daily. Germline loops: CDR1 LNHDA, CDR2 SQIVND (reference sequence). The CDR3 is made up of 13 amino acids. Trimming took off 9 bases at V and 4 bases at J, with 15 bases between the two ends. The sample in question was CD8+ T cells sorted from blood, obtained at week 24, from a patient treated with tofacitinib. The chain joins TRBV19 to TRBJ1-2; a possible D gene is TRBD1 (5 bases). This sequence was found in a human donor with alopecia areata. The chain's CDR3 is CASTGTGGYGYTF. In DNA form, the CDR3 reads TGTGCCAGCACCGGGACGGGGGGCTATGGCTACACCTTC.